The 4 T cell receptor beta chains in this list originate from one sample, sequenced in a study of blood T cell repertoires in COVID-19. The data were produced by immunoSEQ multiplex PCR, yet TCRdb's version contains in-frame clones alone and is incomplete. The sample lists 160,000 or so clones, roughly 87% occurring once. The sample was PBMCs or T cells enriched from blood (not recorded which). These receptor sequences come from a human donor with acute COVID-19. The donor label of this sample is uncertain.

The chain uses TRBV19 and TRBJ2-7; D may be TRBD1 (6 bases). V lost 3 bases and J lost 2, with 14 bases in between. Per germline, CDR1 LNHDA and CDR2 SQIVND (reference sequence). The CDR3 consists of 15 residues. The CDR3 sequence: CASSMLGGPPYEQYF. The CDR3 DNA follows: TGTGCCAGTAGTATGCTTGGGGGCCCGCCCTACGAGCAGTACTTC. Together with reference TRBV19 and TRBJ2-7, the CDR3 gives the full variable domain: DGGITQSPKYLFRKEGQNVTLSCEQNLNHDAMYWYRQDPGQGLRLIYYSQIVNDFQKGDIAEGYSVSREKKESFPLTVTSAQKNPTAFYLCASSMLGGPPYEQYFGPGTRLTVT.

This clone was detected only once. V gene TRBV5-1 combines with J gene TRBJ2-7; D may be TRBD1 (6 bases). Between the trimmed V and J ends, which lost 1 base and 5 bases, there was a span of 19 bases. The germline V gene has CDR1 SGHRS and CDR2 YFSETQ. The CDR3 loop spans 16 amino acids. The CDR3 sequence: CASSLPPGAAGNEQYF. Written as DNA, the CDR3 is TGCGCCAGCAGCTTGCCCCCAGGGGCCGCTGGGAACGAGCAGTACTTC.

The chain uses TRBV7-3 and TRBJ2-2, with 12 bases fitting TRBD2. Looked up from germline, CDR1 is SGHTA and CDR2 is FQGTGA. V was pared by 4 bases and J by 4 bases, with 4 bases of the junction left unmatched. This CDR3 comprises 16 residues. The CDR3 DNA reads TGTGCCAGCAGCTCGTGGGGACTAGCGGGCACCGGGGAGCTGTTTTTT. Translating gives CASSSWGLAGTGELFF.

The V gene is TRBV19, the J gene TRBJ2-3; TRBD2 might be the D (5 bases). Between the trimmed V and J ends, which lost 6 bases and 4 bases, there was a span of 11 bases. CDR1 is LNHDA and CDR2 is SQIVND in the germline V gene (reference sequence). The CDR3 has 13 amino acids. The CDR3 protein is CASRVSGADTQYF. CDR3 sequence (DNA): TGTGCCAGTAGAGTGAGCGGAGCAGATACGCAGTATTTT.